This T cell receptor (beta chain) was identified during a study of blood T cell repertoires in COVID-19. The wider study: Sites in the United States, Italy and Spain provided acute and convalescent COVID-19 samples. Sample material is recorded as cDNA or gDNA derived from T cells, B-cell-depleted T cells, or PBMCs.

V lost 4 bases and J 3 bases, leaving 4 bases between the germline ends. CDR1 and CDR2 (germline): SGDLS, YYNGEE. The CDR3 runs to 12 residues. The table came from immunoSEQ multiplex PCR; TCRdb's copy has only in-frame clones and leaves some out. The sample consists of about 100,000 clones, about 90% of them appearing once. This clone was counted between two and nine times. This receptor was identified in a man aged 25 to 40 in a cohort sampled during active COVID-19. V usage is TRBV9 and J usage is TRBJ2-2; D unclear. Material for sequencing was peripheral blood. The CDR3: CASSRDTGELFF. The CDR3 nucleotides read TGTGCCAGCAGCCGAGACACCGGGGAGCTGTTTTTT.